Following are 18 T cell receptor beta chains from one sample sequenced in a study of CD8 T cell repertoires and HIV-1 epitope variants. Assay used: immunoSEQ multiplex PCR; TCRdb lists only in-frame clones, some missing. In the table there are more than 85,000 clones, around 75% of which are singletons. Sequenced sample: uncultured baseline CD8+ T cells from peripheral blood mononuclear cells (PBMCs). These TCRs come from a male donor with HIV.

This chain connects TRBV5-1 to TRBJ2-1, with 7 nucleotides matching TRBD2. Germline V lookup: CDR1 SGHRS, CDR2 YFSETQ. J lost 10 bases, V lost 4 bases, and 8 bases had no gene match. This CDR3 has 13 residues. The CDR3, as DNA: TGCGCCAGCAGCACCGGGAGGTCCGGGGAGCAGTTCTTC. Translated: CASSTGRSGEQFF. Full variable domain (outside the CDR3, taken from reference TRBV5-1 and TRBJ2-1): KAGVTQTPRYLIKTRGQQVTLSCSPISGHRSVSWYQQTPGQGLQFLFEYFSETQRNKGNFPGRFSGRQFSNSRSEMNVSTLELGDSALYLCASSTGRSGEQFFGPGTRLTVL.

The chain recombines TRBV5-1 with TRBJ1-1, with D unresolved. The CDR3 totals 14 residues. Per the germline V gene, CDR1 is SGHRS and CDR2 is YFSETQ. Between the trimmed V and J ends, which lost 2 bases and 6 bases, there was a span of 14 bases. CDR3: CASSLEIREAEAFF. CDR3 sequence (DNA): TGCGCCAGCAGCTTAGAAATAAGGGAAGCTGAAGCTTTCTTT.

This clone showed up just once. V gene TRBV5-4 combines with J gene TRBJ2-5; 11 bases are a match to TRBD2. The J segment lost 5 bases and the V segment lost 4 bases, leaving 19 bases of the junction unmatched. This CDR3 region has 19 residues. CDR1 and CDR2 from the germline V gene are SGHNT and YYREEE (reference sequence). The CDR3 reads CASSGSGLAGGDPWETQYF. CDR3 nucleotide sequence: TGTGCCAGCAGCGGGAGTGGGCTAGCGGGGGGCGATCCTTGGGAGACCCAGTACTTC. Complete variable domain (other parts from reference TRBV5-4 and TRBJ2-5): ETGVTQSPTHLIKTRGQQVTLRCSSQSGHNTVSWYQQALGQGPQFIFQYYREEENGRGNFPPRFSGLQFPNYSSELNVNALELDDSALYLCASSGSGLAGGDPWETQYFGPGTRLLVL.

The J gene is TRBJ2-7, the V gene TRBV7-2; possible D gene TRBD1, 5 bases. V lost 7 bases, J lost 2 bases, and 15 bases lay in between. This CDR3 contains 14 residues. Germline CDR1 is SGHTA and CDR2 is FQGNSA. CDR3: CASTTGYPTYEQYF. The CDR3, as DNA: TGTGCCAGCACCACAGGTTATCCTACCTACGAGCAGTACTTC.

As DNA, the CDR3 is TGTGCCAGCAGCCAAGATAGGTGGGGTGGCTACACCTTC. This encodes CASSQDRWGGYTF. The chain uses TRBV14 and TRBJ1-2; unclear D gene. V dropped 0 bases and J dropped 7 bases, with 9 bases sitting between them. Germline V gives CDR1 SGHDN, CDR2 FVKESK. This CDR3 has 13 residues.

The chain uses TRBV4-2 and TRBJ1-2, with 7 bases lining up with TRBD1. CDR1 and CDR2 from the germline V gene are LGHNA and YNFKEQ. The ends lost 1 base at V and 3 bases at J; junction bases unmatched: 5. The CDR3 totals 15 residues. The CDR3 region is CASSQAPQGDYGYTF. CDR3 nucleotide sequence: TGTGCCAGCAGCCAAGCCCCCCAGGGGGACTATGGCTACACCTTC.

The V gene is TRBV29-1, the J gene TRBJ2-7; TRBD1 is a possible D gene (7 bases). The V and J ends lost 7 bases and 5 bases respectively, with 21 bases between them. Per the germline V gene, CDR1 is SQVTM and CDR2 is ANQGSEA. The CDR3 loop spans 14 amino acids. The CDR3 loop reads CSASARGRIHEQYF. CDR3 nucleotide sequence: TGCAGCGCCTCTGCCAGGGGGAGGATACACGAGCAGTACTTC.

CDR3 loop: CASSEGYSSYNEQFF. The CDR3, as DNA: TGTGCCAGCAGTGAGGGCTATAGCTCCTACAATGAGCAGTTCTTC. This rearrangement joins TRBV2 to TRBJ2-1; D gene ambiguous. There are 15 residues in the CDR3. The germline V gene has CDR1 SNHLY and CDR2 FYNNEI. V lost 3 bases and J lost 0, with 9 bases in between.

The CDR3 DNA sequence: TGCAGCGTTGAAGCCTCGGGAACTTCACTCACAACAGATACGCAGTATTTT. Translation: CSVEASGTSLTTDTQYF. This chain links TRBV29-1 with TRBJ2-3, with a tentative D call TRBD2 (5 bases). This CDR3 has 17 residues. The ends were cut back, 1 base at V and 3 bases at J, with 20 bases in the middle. Germline CDR1 and CDR2: SQVTM and ANQGSEA.

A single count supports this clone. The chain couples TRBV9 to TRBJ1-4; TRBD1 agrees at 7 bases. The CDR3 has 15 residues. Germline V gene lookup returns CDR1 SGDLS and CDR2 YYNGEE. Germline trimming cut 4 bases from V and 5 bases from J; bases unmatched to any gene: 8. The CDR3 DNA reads TGTGCCAGCAGCCCCGGTGACAGGGACAATGAAAAACTGTTTTTT. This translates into CASSPGDRDNEKLFF.

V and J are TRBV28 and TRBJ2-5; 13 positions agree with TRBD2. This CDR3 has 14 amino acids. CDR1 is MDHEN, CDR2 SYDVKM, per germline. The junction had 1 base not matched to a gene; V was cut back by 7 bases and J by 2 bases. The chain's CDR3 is CASKLAGGQETQYF. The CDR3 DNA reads TGTGCCAGCAAACTAGCGGGAGGGCAAGAGACCCAGTACTTC.

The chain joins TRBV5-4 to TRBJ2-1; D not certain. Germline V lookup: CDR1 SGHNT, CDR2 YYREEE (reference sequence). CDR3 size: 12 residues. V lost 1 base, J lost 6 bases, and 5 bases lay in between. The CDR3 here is CASSLSFNEQFF. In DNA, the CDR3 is TGTGCCAGCAGCTTGAGTTTCAATGAGCAGTTCTTC.

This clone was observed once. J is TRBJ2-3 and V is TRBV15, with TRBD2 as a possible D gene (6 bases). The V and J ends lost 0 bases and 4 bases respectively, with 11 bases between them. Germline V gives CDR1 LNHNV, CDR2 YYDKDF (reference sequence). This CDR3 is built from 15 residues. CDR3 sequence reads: CATSRDRGEPDTQYF. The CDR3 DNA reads TGTGCCACCAGCAGAGATCGCGGGGAGCCAGATACGCAGTATTTT.

The CDR3 is CASSVGGGPYEQYF. Here the CDR3 DNA reads TGTGCCAGCAGCGTCGGGGGGGGGCCCTACGAGCAGTACTTC. This sequence joins TRBV9 and TRBJ2-7, with TRBD2 matching over 8 bases. This CDR3 is built from 14 residues. Germline trimming cut 2 bases from V and 2 bases from J; bases unmatched to any gene: 3. Germline values: CDR1 SGDLS, CDR2 YYNGEE.

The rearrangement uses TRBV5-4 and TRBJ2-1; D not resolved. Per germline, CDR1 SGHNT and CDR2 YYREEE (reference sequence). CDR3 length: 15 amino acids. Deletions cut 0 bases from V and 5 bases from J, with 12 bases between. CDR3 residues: CASSLGSNFNNEQFF. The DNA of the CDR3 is TGTGCCAGCAGCTTGGGTTCGAATTTTAACAATGAGCAGTTCTTC.

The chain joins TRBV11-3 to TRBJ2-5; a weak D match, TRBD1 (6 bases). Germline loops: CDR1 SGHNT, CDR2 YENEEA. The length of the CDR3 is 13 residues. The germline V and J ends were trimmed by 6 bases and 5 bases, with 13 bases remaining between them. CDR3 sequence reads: CASSPGHEETQYF. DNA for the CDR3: TGTGCCAGCAGTCCGGGACATGAGGAGACCCAGTACTTC.

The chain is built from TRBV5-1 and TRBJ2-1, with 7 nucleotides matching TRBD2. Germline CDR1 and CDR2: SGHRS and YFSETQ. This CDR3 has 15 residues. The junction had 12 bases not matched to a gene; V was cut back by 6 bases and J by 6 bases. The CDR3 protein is CASTSSFRGVNEQFF. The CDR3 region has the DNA TGCGCCAGCACCTCAAGTTTCCGGGGGGTCAATGAGCAGTTCTTC.

This CDR3 is CASSPEADTQYF. The DNA for the CDR3 is TGTGCCAGCAGCCCGGAAGCAGATACGCAGTATTTT. The chain combines TRBV5-6 with TRBJ2-3, with no clear D. Trimming took 4 bases from V and 4 from J, leaving 7 bases between them. This CDR3 is built from 12 residues. The germline gives CDR1 SGHDT, CDR2 YYEEEE. Full variable domain (rest looked up from reference TRBV5-6 and TRBJ2-3): DAGVTQSPTHLIKTRGQQVTLRCSPKSGHDTVSWYQQALGQGPQFIFQYYEEEERQRGNFPDRFSGHQFPNYSSELNVNALLLGDSALYLCASSPEADTQYFGPGTRLTVL.